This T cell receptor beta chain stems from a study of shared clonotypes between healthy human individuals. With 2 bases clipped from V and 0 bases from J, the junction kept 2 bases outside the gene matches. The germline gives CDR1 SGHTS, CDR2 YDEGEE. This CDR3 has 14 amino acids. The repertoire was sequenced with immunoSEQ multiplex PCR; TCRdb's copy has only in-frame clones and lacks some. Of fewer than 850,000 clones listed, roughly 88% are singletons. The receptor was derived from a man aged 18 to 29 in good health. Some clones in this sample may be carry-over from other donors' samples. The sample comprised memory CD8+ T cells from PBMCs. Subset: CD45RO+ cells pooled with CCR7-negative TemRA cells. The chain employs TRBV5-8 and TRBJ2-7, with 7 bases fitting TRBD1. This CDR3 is CASSFRQGSYEQYF. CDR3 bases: TGTGCCAGCAGCTTCCGACAGGGCTCCTACGAGCAGTACTTC.